Listed here are 8 T cell receptor beta chains from one sample, sequenced in a study of T cell responses to AZD1222 COVID-19 vaccine. Repertoires were generated with immunoSEQ multiplex PCR, while TCRdb's copy carries only in-frame clones and drops some. The sample holds 120,000 to 150,000 clones, 80% to 95% seen once. Material: peripheral blood, obtained on day 0 of AZD1222 vaccination. Every receptor here comes from an adult in good health.

The V call is TRBV30, the J call TRBJ2-2; D not resolved. The length of the CDR3 is 14 residues. The V end was cut by 4 bases, the J end by 4 bases, with 13 bases between. Germline CDR1 is GTSNPN and CDR2 is SVGIG (reference sequence). The CDR3 sequence: CAWIPPASTGELFF. DNA of the CDR3: TGTGCCTGGATCCCCCCGGCTAGCACCGGGGAGCTGTTTTTT.

This chain uses TRBV4-3 with TRBJ2-6; D is uncertain. CDR3 length: 16 amino acids. Trimming shortened V by 0 bases and J by 0 bases, and 6 bases separated the two germline ends. Per germline, CDR1 LGHNA and CDR2 YSLEER. The chain's CDR3 is CASSQEISSGANVLTF. The CDR3 DNA reads TGCGCCAGCAGCCAAGAAATTAGCTCTGGGGCCAACGTCCTGACTTTC.

The chain couples TRBV11-2 to TRBJ1-6; D uncertain. The CDR3 has 14 amino acids. Looked up from germline, CDR1 is SGHAT and CDR2 is FQNNGV. The V end was cut by 5 bases, the J end by 9 bases, with 14 bases between. CDR3 nucleotides: TGTGCCAGCAGCCAAGGCAGGTCGGTTTCACCCCTCCACTTT. Its translation: CASSQGRSVSPLHF.

The genes are TRBV11-1 and TRBJ1-1; D uncertain. V gave up 4 bases and J gave up 0 bases, with 6 bases separating them. This CDR3 comprises 13 residues. Germline loops: CDR1 SGHAT, CDR2 FQDESV (reference sequence). The CDR3 DNA is TGTGCCAGCAGCTGGACGGTGAACACTGAAGCTTTCTTT. Its protein is CASSWTVNTEAFF. Together with reference TRBV11-1 and TRBJ1-1, the CDR3 gives the full variable domain: EAEVAQSPRYKITEKSQAVAFWCDPISGHATLYWYRQILGQGPELLVQFQDESVVDDSQLPKDRFSAERLKGVDSTLKIQPAELGDSAMYLCASSWTVNTEAFFGQGTRLTVV.

This chain joins TRBV9 and TRBJ2-3; 8 nucleotides align to TRBD2. Germline V gene sequence: CDR1 SGDLS, CDR2 YYNGEE. The CDR3 is 15 amino acids. The V and J ends lost 3 bases and 4 bases, in that order; junction bases with no gene match: 7. In DNA form, the CDR3 reads TGTGCCAGCAGCGCCATAGCGGGACCCGCAGATACGCAGTATTTT. Its protein is CASSAIAGPADTQYF.

V is TRBV12-3 or TRBV12-4 and J is TRBJ2-7; 7 bases are a match to TRBD2. The CDR3 extends over 13 amino acids. Losses at the gene ends were 6 bases for V and 2 bases for J; bases not matched to a gene: 4. The CDR3 here is CASSHGLAYEQYF. As DNA, the CDR3 is TGTGCCAGCAGCCATGGACTAGCCTACGAGCAGTACTTC.

The rearrangement joins TRBV4-1 to TRBJ2-1; D remains ambiguous. Germline CDR1 is MGHRA and CDR2 is YSYEKL. The CDR3 sequence is 16 residues long. Between the trimmed V and J ends, which lost 2 bases and 3 bases, there was a span of 14 bases. The chain's CDR3 is CASSQPLRTRYNEQFF. DNA of the CDR3: TGCGCCAGCAGCCAACCCCTAAGGACCCGCTACAATGAGCAGTTCTTC.

V usage is TRBV7-9 and J usage is TRBJ2-7; D may be TRBD2 (5 bases). Trimming shortened V by 1 base and J by 0 bases, and 10 bases separated the two germline ends. CDR3 size: 15 residues. Germline assignment: CDR1 SEHNR and CDR2 FQNEAQ (reference sequence). CDR3 residues: CASSLVTGSSYEQYF. In DNA, the CDR3 is TGTGCCAGCAGCTTAGTCACGGGGAGCTCCTACGAGCAGTACTTC.